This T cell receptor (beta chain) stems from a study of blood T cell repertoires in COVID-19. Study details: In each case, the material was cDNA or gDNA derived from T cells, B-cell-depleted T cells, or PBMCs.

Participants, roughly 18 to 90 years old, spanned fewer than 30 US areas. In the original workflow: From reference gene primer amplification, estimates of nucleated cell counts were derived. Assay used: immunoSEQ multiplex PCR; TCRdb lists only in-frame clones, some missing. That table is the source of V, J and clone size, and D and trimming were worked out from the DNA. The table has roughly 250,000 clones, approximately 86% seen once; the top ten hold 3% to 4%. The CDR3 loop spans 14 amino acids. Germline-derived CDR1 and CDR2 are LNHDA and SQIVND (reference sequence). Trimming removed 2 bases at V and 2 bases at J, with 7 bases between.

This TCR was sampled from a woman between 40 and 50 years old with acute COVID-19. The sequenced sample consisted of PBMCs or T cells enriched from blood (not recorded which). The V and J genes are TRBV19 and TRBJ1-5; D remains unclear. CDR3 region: CASSIITGNQPQHF. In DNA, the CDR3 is TGTGCCAGTAGTATAATCACAGGCAATCAGCCCCAGCATTTT.